What follows are 3 T cell receptor beta chains derived from one specimen sequenced in a study of early T cells in non-severe SARS-CoV-2 infection. MiXCR was run by TCRdb on the 5' RACE reads, yielding one entry per CDR3 protein. Of around 35,000 distinct CDR3 sequences in the sample, roughly 6% were seen once. Sample: whole blood. Receptor source: an adult who was a healthcare worker with PCR-confirmed SARS-CoV-2 infection or an uninfected control (not recorded which).

There are a few counts of this clonotype. This chain connects TRBV20-1 to TRBJ2-2; D is undetermined. The CDR3 has 13 residues. Germline V lookup: CDR1 DFQATT, CDR2 SNEGSKA (reference sequence). The V end was cut by 6 bases, the J end by 4 bases, with 12 bases between. Here the CDR3 reads CSATSRSTGELFF. DNA of the CDR3: TGCAGTGCAACATCACGTAGCACCGGGGAGCTGTTTTTT.

The sample holds many counts of this clonotype. This chain joins TRBV12-3 or TRBV12-4 and TRBJ2-1, with 9 bases that match TRBD1. The CDR3 consists of 17 residues. V lost 7 bases and J lost 0; bases outside the gene matches: 10. The CDR3 sequence is CASKDEQGAYSYNEQFF. DNA for the CDR3: TGTGCCAGCAAAGATGAACAGGGGGCTTACTCCTACAATGAGCAGTTCTTC.

At least ten counts were recorded for this clonotype. The CDR3 reads CASSLRHNSPLHF. In nucleotides, the CDR3 is TGTGCCAGCAGTTTAAGACATAATTCACCCCTCCACTTT. The chain couples TRBV27 to TRBJ1-6; D unresolved. From germline, CDR1 is MNHEY and CDR2 SMNVEV (reference sequence). V was shortened by 2 bases and J by 5 bases, with 4 bases between the two germline ends. The CDR3 is 13 residues long.